This T cell receptor beta chain was found in a study of control samples from healthy donors and cancer patients. With 4 bases removed from V and 2 bases from J, the gap between germline ends came to 21 bases. The CDR3 is made up of 17 amino acids. The germline V gene has CDR1 SNHLY and CDR2 FYNNEI. Profiled with immunoSEQ multiplex PCR; TCRdb holds only in-frame clones, not every one. This sample has tens of thousands of clones; about 91% occur once, and the top ten carry about a fifth. Sequenced sample: PBMCs. The source of this sequence is a woman between 35 and 50 years old with head and neck cancer. V usage is TRBV2 and J usage is TRBJ2-7; a weak D match, TRBD2 (6 bases). The CDR3 is CASSADWGWEETYEQYF. Here the CDR3 DNA reads TGTGCCAGCAGTGCAGATTGGGGTTGGGAGGAAACCTACGAGCAGTACTTC.